This T cell receptor beta chain is from a study of PD-1 blockade in classical Hodgkin lymphoma. Regarding the study as a whole: Newly diagnosed patients reportedly trailed healthy donors in baseline TCR diversity.

Repertoires were generated with immunoSEQ multiplex PCR, while TCRdb's copy carries only in-frame clones and drops some. Found here are 35,000 to 50,000 clones, 60% to 70% of them singletons; the top ten hold about 3%. This clone was seen a few times. What it binds is not known. Germline CDR1 reads SQVTM; CDR2 reads ANQGSEA. V shed 3 bases and J shed 2 bases, with 7 bases lying between them. CDR3 length: 13 amino acids. Time point meaning: cycle 4 day 1 (C4D1), after less than 7 weeks of nivolumab. Every patient had relapsed following autologous stem cell transplantation, and cohorts differed in brentuximab vedotin exposure.

The sequencing used peripheral blood mononuclear cells (PBMCs), collected before the fourth cycle of nivolumab. This receptor was identified in a human donor with classical Hodgkin lymphoma. The gene calls are TRBV29-1 and TRBJ2-2, with D hard to call. The DNA for the CDR3 is TGCAGCGTTGACAGCCATAACACCGGGGAGCTGTTTTTT. Translated: CSVDSHNTGELFF.